One sample yielded the 13 T cell receptor beta chains listed below, sequenced in a study of T cell responses to AZD1222 COVID-19 vaccine. The protocol was immunoSEQ multiplex PCR, while the TCRdb copy is restricted to in-frame clones and leaves out a portion. Found here are about 130,000 clones, roughly 87% of them singletons; the top ten hold about 4.4%. The sample in question was peripheral blood, obtained on day 0 of MenACWY control vaccination. The receptors were gathered from an adult in good health.

The chain carries TRBV5-4 and TRBJ2-2; 7 bases map to TRBD1. The CDR3 loop spans 15 amino acids. Trimming cost V 4 bases and J 4 bases; bases outside gene matches: 7. The germline V gene encodes CDR1 SGHNT and CDR2 YYREEE (reference sequence). The CDR3 is CASSTHRGTTGELFF. As DNA, the CDR3 is TGTGCCAGCAGCACCCACAGGGGTACCACCGGGGAGCTGTTTTTT.

This sequence joins TRBV24-1 and TRBJ2-2; TRBD1 matches at 7 bases. This CDR3 has 16 residues. Germline V CDR1 and CDR2: KGHDR, SFDVKD. V gave up 4 bases and J gave up 4 bases; unmatched junction bases: 8. CDR3 coding DNA: TGTGCCACCAGTGAACCTAGGGGGCTGAGCACCGGGGAGCTGTTTTTT. This encodes CATSEPRGLSTGELFF.

V is TRBV29-1 and J is TRBJ1-1; no reliable D call. The CDR3 is 12 residues long. Between the trimmed V and J ends, which lost 2 bases and 3 bases, there was a span of 7 bases. Germline lookup yields CDR1 SQVTM and CDR2 ANQGSEA. CDR3 protein: CSVEIGYTEAFF. Here the CDR3 DNA reads TGCAGCGTTGAAATAGGATACACTGAAGCTTTCTTT.

V gene TRBV3-1 (or the pseudogene TRBV3-2) combines with J gene TRBJ2-1, with 8 bases matching TRBD1. J was trimmed by 9 bases and V by 1 base; bases with no gene match: 5. This CDR3 has 14 amino acids. Germline V gene lookup returns CDR1 LGHDT and CDR2 YNNKEL (reference sequence). In DNA, the CDR3 is TGTGCCAGCAGCCAAGGCAGGGGGCGGGTTGAGCAGTTCTTC. Amino acids: CASSQGRGRVEQFF.

V gene TRBV29-1 combines with J gene TRBJ2-3, with D tentatively TRBD2 (6 bases). The V and J ends lost 7 bases and 4 bases respectively, with 15 bases between them. This CDR3 region has 13 residues. Germline V gene sequence: CDR1 SQVTM, CDR2 ANQGSEA. The CDR3 reads CSGRDGGSDTQYF. DNA for the CDR3: TGCAGCGGACGGGACGGGGGTTCAGATACGCAGTATTTT.

This chain joins TRBV5-4 and TRBJ2-3; maybe TRBD1 (6 bases). Germline lookup yields CDR1 SGHNT and CDR2 YYREEE (reference sequence). The V end lost 3 bases, the J end lost 1 base, and 12 bases lay between the germline ends. This CDR3 has 15 amino acids. The CDR3 coding sequence is TGTGCCAGCAGCTCACAGGGTGTCGGCACAGATACGCAGTATTTT. Translated: CASSSQGVGTDTQYF.

J is TRBJ1-4 and V is TRBV18; tentatively, D is TRBD1 (5 bases). From germline, CDR1 is KGHSH and CDR2 LQKENI. The V end lost 3 bases, the J end lost 8 bases, and 10 bases lay between the germline ends. This CDR3 region has 13 residues. CDR3 region: CASSPGVREKLFF. The DNA of the CDR3 is TGTGCCAGCTCACCGGGGGTACGCGAAAAACTGTTTTTT.

The chain has TRBV7-2 and TRBJ2-5; D is undetermined. Germline loops: CDR1 SGHTA, CDR2 FQGNSA. The length of the CDR3 is 15 residues. Deletions cut 7 bases from V and 2 bases from J, with 17 bases between. CDR3 coding DNA: TGTGCCAGCATGAAGGGCGTAGTCCGGCAAGAGACCCAGTACTTC. This sequence encodes CASMKGVVRQETQYF.

The V call is TRBV18, the J call TRBJ2-3; the match to TRBD2 covers 12 bases. This CDR3 is 16 amino acids long. V lost 5 bases to trimming and J lost 5 bases; unmatched junction nucleotides: 8. Germline assignment: CDR1 KGHSH and CDR2 LQKENI. The CDR3 nucleotides are TGTGCCAGCTCAGACGGACTAGCGGGGTTCGGAGATACGCAGTATTTT. As protein: CASSDGLAGFGDTQYF.

The chain combines TRBV20-1 with TRBJ2-5, with no clear D. CDR3 length equals 11 residues. Trimming took off 1 base at V and 5 bases at J, with 5 bases between the two ends. The V gene's germline CDR1 is DFQATT and CDR2 SNEGSKA (reference sequence). CDR3 coding DNA: TGCAGTGCTAGAGTAGTGGAGACCCAGTACTTC. Translation gives CSARVVETQYF.

The chain joins TRBV6-5 to TRBJ1-6; D gene ambiguous. CDR3 length equals 13 residues. Trimming left V 4 bases short and J 7 bases short, with 8 bases between. In germline, CDR1 is MNHEY, CDR2 SVGAGI. CDR3 nucleotide sequence: TGTGCCAGCAGTTTCACACTCAATTCACCCCTCCACTTT. Translation gives CASSFTLNSPLHF.

The count of this clone is one. CDR3 protein: CAWIRFRDRGYEQYF. CDR3 nucleotides: TGTGCCTGGATTAGATTCCGGGACAGGGGGTACGAGCAGTACTTC. The chain employs TRBV30 and TRBJ2-7; 11 nucleotides agree with TRBD1. CDR3 length equals 15 residues. Germline CDR1 GTSNPN, CDR2 SVGIG (reference sequence). Germline trimming cut 4 bases from V and 4 bases from J; bases unmatched to any gene: 9.

The V and J genes are TRBV5-8 and TRBJ2-1, with TRBD2 matching over 14 bases. Trimming removed 0 bases from V and 6 bases from J; junction bases left unmatched: 5. The CDR3 has 17 residues. Germline V gives CDR1 SGHTS, CDR2 YDEGEE. CDR3 region: CASSLAQTSGRGNEQFF. The CDR3 nucleotides read TGTGCCAGCAGCTTGGCCCAGACTAGCGGGAGGGGCAATGAGCAGTTCTTC.